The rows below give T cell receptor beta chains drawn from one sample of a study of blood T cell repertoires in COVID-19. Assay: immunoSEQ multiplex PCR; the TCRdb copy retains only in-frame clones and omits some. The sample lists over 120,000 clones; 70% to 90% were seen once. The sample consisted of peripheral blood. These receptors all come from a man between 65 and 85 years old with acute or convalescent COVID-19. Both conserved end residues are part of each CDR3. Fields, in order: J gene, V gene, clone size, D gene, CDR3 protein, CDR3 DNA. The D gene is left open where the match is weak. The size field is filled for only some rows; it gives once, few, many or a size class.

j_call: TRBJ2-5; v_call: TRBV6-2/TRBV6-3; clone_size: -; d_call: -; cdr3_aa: CASSYPRETGDPQETQYF; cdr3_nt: TGTGCCAGCAGTTACCCCAGGGAAACTGGTGACCCCCAAGAGACCCAGTACTTC
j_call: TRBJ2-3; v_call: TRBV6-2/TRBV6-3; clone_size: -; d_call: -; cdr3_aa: CASSYFSGSTDTQYF; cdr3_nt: TGTGCCAGCAGTTACTTCAGCGGGAGCACAGATACGCAGTATTTT
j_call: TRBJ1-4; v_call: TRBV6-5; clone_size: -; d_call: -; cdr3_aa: CASSPTGTNEKLFF; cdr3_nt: TGTGCCAGCAGTCCCACAGGGACTAATGAAAAACTGTTTTTT
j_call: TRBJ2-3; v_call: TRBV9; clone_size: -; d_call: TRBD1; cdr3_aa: CASSPVGRGSTDTQYF; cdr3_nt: TGTGCCAGCAGCCCCGTGGGCAGGGGGAGCACAGATACGCAGTATTTT
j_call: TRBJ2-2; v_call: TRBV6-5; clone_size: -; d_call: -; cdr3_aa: CASGKGTGELFF; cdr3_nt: TGTGCCTCCGGGAAAGGTACCGGGGAGCTGTTTTTT
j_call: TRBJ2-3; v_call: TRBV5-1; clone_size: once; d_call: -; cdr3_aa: CASSLRSVEDTQYF; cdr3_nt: TGCGCCAGCAGCTTGCGCTCGGTAGAAGATACGCAGTATTTT
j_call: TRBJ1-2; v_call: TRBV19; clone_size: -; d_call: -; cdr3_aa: CASSMTRVSYGYTF; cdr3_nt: TGTGCCAGTAGTATGACCAGGGTATCCTATGGCTACACCTTC
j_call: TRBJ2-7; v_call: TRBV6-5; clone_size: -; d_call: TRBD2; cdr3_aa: CASRRGDGSHEQYF; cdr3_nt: TGTGCCAGCAGACGGGGGGACGGGAGCCACGAGCAGTACTTC
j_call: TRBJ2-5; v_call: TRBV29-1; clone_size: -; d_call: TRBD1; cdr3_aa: CSVETGATKETQYF; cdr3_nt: TGCAGCGTTGAGACAGGGGCGACTAAAGAGACCCAGTACTTC
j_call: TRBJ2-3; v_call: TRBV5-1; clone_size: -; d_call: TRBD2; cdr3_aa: CASSASGGTDTQYF; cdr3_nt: TGCGCCAGCAGTGCAAGCGGGGGAACAGATACGCAGTATTTT
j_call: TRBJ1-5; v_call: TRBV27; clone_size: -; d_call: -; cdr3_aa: CASSLQGDQPQHF; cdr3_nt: TGTGCCAGCAGTTTACAAGGGGATCAGCCCCAGCATTTT
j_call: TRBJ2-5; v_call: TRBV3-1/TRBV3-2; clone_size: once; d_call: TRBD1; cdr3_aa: CASSPGTENSAQYF; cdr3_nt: TGTGCCAGCAGCCCCGGGACAGAAAATTCGGCCCAGTACTTC
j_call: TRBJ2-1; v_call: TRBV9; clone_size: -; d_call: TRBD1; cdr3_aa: CASSVDDWGTGGNEQFF; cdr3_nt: TGTGCCAGCAGCGTAGACGACTGGGGGACAGGGGGAAATGAGCAGTTCTTC
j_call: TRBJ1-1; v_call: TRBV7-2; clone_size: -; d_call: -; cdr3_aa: CASSLGPGAAEAFF; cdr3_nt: TGTGCCAGCAGCTTAGGTCCTGGTGCGGCTGAAGCTTTCTTT
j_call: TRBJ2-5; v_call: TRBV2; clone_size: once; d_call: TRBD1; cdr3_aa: CASSDPGQLKTQYF; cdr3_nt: TGTGCCAGCAGTGACCCGGGACAGTTGAAGACCCAGTACTTC
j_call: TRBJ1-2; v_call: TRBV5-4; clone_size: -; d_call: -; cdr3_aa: CASSLQSLNYGYTF; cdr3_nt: TGTGCCAGCAGCTTGCAGTCCTTAAACTATGGCTACACCTTC
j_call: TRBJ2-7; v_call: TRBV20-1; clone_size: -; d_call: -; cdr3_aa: CSARAQNEQYF; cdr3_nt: TGCAGTGCTAGAGCACAGAACGAGCAGTACTTC